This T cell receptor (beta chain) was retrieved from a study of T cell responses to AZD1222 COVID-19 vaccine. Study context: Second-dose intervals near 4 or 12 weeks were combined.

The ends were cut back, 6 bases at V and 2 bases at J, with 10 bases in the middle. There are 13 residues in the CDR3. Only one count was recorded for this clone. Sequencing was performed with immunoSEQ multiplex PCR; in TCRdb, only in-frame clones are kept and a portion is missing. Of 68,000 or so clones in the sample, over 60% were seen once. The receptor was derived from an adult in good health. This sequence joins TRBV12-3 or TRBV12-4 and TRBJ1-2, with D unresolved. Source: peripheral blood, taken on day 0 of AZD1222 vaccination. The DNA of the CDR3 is TGTGCCAGCAGCCCTGGGAAGAACTATGGCTACACCTTC. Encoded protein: CASSPGKNYGYTF.